This T cell receptor beta chain was sequenced for a study of cytomegalovirus exposure and HLA in healthy donors. The PCR employed 60 Vbeta primers together with 13 Jbeta primers. Measured with immunoSEQ multiplex PCR; TCRdb has only the in-frame clones, and not every one. The sample has 140,000 to 150,000 clones; approximately 88% are singletons. Germline assignment: CDR1 LGHNA and CDR2 YNFKEQ. V was cut by 2 bases and J by 0 bases, with 19 bases left in between. This CDR3 is 18 amino acids long. The V gene is TRBV4-2, the J gene TRBJ1-1, with a possible D match to TRBD1 (5 bases). Sequencing was carried out using PBMCs. The receptor was isolated from a woman in her 40s in good health and CMV-seronegative. CDR3 coding DNA: TGTGCCAGCAGCCAACCAGTCGCCAGACAGTCCCTGAACACTGAAGCTTTCTTT. The encoded protein is CASSQPVARQSLNTEAFF.